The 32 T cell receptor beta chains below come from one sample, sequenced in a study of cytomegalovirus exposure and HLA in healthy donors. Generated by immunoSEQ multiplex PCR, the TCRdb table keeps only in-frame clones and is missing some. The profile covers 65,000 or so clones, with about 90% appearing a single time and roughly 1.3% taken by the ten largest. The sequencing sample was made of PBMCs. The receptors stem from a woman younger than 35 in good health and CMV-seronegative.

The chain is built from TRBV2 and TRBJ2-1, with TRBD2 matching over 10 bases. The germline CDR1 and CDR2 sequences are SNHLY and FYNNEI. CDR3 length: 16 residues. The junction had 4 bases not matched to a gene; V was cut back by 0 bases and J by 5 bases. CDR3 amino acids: CASSEARLAGHNEQFF. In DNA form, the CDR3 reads TGTGCCAGCAGTGAAGCCAGACTAGCGGGTCACAATGAGCAGTTCTTC.

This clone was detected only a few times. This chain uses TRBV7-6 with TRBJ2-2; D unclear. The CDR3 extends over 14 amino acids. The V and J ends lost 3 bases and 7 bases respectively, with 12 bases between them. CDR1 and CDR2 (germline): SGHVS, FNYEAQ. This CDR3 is CASSFEVEDGELFF. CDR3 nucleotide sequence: TGTGCCAGCAGCTTTGAGGTCGAGGACGGGGAGCTGTTTTTT.

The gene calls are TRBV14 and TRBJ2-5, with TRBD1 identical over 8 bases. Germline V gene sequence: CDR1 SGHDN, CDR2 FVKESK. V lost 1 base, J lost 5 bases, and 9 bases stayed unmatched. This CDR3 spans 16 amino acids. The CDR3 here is CASSQARQGSRETQYF. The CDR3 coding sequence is TGTGCCAGCAGCCAAGCTAGACAGGGGTCGAGGGAGACCCAGTACTTC.

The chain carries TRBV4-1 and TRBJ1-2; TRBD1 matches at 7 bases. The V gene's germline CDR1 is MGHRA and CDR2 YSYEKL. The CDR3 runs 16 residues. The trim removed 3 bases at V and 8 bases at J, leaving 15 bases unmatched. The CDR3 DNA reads TGCGCCAGCAGCCACCGGAGGGGTAGGGGGCGGTCGGGCTACACCTTC. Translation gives CASSHRRGRGRSGYTF.

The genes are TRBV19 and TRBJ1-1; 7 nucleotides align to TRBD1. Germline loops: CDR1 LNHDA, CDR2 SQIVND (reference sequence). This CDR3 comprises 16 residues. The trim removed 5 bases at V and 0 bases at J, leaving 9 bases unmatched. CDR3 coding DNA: TGTGCCAGTAGTCCCGTAAACAGGGGACTGAACACTGAAGCTTTCTTT. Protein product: CASSPVNRGLNTEAFF.

The DNA for the CDR3 is TGTGCCAGCGCCCGGGAGACCCAGTACTTC. This gives the protein CASARETQYF. The rearrangement links TRBV5-8 to TRBJ2-5; D unresolved. There are 10 residues in the CDR3. Trimming cost V 7 bases and J 5 bases, with 6 bases left between them. Germline CDR1 reads SGHTS; CDR2 reads YDEGEE.

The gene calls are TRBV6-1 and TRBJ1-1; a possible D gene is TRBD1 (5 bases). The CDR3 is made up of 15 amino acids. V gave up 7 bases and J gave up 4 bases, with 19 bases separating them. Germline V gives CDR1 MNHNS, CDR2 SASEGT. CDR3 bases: TGTGCCAGCATTTTCGTACCTCGGAGGGGCACTGAAGCTTTCTTT. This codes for CASIFVPRRGTEAFF.

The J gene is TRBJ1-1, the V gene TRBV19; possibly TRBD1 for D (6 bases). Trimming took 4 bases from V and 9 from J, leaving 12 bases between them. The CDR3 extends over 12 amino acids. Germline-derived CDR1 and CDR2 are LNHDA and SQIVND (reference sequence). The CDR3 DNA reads TGTGCCAGTAGTACACCGACAGGTAAAGCTTTCTTT. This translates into CASSTPTGKAFF.

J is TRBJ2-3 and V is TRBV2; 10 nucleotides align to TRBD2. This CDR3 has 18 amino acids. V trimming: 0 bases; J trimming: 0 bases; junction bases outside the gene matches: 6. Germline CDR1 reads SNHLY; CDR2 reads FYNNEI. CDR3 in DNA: TGTGCCAGCAGTGAAGCGGTTAGCGGGGGGTCTAGCACAGATACGCAGTATTTT. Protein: CASSEAVSGGSSTDTQYF.

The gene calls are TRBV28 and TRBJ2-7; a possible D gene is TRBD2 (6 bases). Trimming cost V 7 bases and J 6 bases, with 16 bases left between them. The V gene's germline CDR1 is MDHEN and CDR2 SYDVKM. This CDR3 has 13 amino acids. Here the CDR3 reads CASTRGLSPEQYF. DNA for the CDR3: TGTGCCAGCACCCGGGGACTTTCTCCCGAGCAGTACTTC.

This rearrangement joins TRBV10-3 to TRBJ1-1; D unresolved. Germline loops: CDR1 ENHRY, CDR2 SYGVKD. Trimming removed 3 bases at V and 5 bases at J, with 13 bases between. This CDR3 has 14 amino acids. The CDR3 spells CAISDWPSRTEAFF. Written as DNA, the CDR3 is TGTGCCATCAGTGATTGGCCTAGCAGGACTGAAGCTTTCTTT.

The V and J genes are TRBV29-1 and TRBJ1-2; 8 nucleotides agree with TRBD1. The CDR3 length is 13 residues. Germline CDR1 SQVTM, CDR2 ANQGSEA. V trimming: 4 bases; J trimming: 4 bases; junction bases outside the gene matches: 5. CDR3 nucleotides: TGCAGCGTTGTAGGACAGGGATTCTATGGCTACACCTTC. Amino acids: CSVVGQGFYGYTF. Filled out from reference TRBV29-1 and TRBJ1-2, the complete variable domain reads SAVISQKPSRDICQRGTSLTIQCQVDSQVTMMFWYRQQPGQSLTLIATANQGSEATYESGFVIDKFPISRPNLTFSTLTVSNMSPEDSSIYLCSVVGQGFYGYTFGSGTRLTVV.

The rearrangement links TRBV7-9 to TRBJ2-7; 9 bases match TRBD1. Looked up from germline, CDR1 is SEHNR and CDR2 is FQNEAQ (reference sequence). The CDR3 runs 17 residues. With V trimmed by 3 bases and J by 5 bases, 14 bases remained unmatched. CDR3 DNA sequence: TGTGCCAGCAGCTTCTCGGCTCCGGGACAGGGTTTGCACGAGCAGTACTTC. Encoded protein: CASSFSAPGQGLHEQYF. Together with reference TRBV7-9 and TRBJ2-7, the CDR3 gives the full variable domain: DTGVSQNPRHKITKRGQNVTFRCDPISEHNRLYWYRQTLGQGPEFLTYFQNEAQLEKSRLLSDRFSAERPKGSFSTLEIQRTEQGDSAMYLCASSFSAPGQGLHEQYFGPGTRLTVT.

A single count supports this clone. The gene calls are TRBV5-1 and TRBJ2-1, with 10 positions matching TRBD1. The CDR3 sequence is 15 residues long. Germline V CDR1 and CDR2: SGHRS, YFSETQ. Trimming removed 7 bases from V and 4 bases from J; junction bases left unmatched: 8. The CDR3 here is CASSLGTGVYNEQFF. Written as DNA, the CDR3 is TGCGCCAGCTCCTTGGGGACAGGGGTATACAATGAGCAGTTCTTC.

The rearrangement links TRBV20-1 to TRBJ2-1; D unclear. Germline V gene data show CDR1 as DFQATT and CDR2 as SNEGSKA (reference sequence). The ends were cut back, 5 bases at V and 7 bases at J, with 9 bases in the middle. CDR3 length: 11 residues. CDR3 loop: CSASPRNEQFF. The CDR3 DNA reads TGCAGTGCTTCTCCCCGGAATGAGCAGTTCTTC.

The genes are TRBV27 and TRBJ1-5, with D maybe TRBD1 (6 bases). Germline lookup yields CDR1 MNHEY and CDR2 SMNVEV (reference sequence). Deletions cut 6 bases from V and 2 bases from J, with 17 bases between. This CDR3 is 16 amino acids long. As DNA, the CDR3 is TGTGCCAGCAGCCGCACAGGGTTCCAGCGCAATCAGCCCCAGCATTTT. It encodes CASSRTGFQRNQPQHF.

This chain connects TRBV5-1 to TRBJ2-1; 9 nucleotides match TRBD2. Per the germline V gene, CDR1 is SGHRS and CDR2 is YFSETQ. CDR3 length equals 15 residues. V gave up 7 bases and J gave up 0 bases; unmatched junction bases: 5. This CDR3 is CASRAGGSSYNEQFF. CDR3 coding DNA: TGCGCCAGCCGCGCGGGAGGGAGCTCCTACAATGAGCAGTTCTTC. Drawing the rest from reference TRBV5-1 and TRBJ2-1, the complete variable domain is KAGVTQTPRYLIKTRGQQVTLSCSPISGHRSVSWYQQTPGQGLQFLFEYFSETQRNKGNFPGRFSGRQFSNSRSEMNVSTLELGDSALYLCASRAGGSSYNEQFFGPGTRLTVL.

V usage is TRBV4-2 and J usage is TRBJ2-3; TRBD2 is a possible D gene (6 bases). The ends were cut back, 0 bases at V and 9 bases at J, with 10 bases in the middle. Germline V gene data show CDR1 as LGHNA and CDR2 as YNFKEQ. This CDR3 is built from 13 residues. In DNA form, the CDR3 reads TGTGCCAGCAGCCAAGATAACGGGGGAACGCAGTATTTT. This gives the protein CASSQDNGGTQYF.

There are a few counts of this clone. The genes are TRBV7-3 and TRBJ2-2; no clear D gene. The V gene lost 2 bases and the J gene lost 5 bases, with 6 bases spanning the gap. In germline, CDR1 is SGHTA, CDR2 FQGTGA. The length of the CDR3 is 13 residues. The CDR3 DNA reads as TGTGCCAGCAGCTTACTTCCGACCGGGGAGCTGTTTTTT. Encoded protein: CASSLLPTGELFF.

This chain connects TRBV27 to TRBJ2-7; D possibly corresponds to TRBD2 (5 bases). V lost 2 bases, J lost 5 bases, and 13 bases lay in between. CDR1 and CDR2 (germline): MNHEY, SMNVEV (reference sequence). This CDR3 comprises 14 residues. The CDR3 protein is CASSLSRLAHEQYF. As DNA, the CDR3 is TGTGCCAGCAGTTTAAGTCGGCTAGCCCACGAGCAGTACTTC.

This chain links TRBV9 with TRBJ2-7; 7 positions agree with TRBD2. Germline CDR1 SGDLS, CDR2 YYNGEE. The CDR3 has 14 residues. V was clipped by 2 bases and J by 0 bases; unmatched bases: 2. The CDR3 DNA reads TGTGCCAGCAGCGTTGGGGGGGTCTCCTACGAGCAGTACTTC. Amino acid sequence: CASSVGGVSYEQYF. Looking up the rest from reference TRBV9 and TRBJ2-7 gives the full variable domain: DSGVTQTPKHLITATGQRVTLRCSPRSGDLSVYWYQQSLDQGLQFLIQYYNGEERAKGNILERFSAQQFPDLHSELNLSSLELGDSALYFCASSVGGVSYEQYFGPGTRLTVT.

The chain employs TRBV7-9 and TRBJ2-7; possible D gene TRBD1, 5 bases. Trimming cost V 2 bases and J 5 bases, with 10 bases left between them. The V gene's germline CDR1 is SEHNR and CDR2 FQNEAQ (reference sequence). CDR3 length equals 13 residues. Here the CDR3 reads CASSLRGGHEQYF. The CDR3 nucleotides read TGTGCCAGCAGCTTAAGGGGCGGCCACGAGCAGTACTTC.

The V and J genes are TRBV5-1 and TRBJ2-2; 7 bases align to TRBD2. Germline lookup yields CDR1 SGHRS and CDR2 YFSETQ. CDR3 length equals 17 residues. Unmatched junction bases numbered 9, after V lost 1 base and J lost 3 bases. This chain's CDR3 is CASSLTLTSPHTGELFF. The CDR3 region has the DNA TGCGCCAGCAGCTTGACCTTGACTAGCCCTCACACCGGGGAGCTGTTTTTT.

CDR3 nucleotide sequence: TGCGCCAGCAGCCAAGACAGGGCTAGCGGGTTCCAAGAGACCCAGTACTTC. Translated: CASSQDRASGFQETQYF. The chain links TRBV4-1 to TRBJ2-5, with TRBD2 identical over 8 bases. The CDR3 extends over 17 amino acids. CDR1 is MGHRA, CDR2 YSYEKL, per germline. The trim removed 0 bases at V and 1 base at J, leaving 7 bases unmatched.

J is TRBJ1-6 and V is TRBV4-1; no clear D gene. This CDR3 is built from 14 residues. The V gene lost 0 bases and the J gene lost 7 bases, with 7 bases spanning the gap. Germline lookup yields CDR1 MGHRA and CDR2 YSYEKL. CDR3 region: CASSQEGGNSPLHF. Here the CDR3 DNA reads TGCGCCAGCAGCCAAGAGGGCGGGAATTCACCCCTCCACTTT.

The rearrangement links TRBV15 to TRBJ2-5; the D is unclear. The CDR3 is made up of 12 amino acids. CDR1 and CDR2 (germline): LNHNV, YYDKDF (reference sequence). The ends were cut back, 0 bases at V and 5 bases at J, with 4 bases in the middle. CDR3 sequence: CATSRDIETQYF. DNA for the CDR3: TGTGCCACCAGCAGAGATATCGAGACCCAGTACTTC. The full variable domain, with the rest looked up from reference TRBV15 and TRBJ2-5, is DAMVIQNPRYQVTQFGKPVTLSCSQTLNHNVMYWYQQKSSQAPKLLFHYYDKDFNNEADTPDNFQSRRPNTSFCFLDIRSPGLGDTAMYLCATSRDIETQYFGPGTRLLVL.

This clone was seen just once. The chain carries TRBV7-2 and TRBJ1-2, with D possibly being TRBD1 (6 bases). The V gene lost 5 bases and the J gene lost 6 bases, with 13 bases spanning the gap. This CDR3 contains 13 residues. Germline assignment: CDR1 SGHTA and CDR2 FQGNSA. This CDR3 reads CASSVGGVDGYTF. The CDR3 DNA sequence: TGTGCCAGCAGCGTAGGGGGGGTTGATGGCTACACCTTC.

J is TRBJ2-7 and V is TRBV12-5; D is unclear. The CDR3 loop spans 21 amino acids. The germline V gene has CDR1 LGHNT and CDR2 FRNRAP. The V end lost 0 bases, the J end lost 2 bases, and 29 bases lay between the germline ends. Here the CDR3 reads CASGLVCRSPRGRKIPYEQYF. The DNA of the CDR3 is TGTGCTAGTGGTTTGGTTTGCCGGTCCCCCCGCGGTCGGAAAATACCCTACGAGCAGTACTTC.

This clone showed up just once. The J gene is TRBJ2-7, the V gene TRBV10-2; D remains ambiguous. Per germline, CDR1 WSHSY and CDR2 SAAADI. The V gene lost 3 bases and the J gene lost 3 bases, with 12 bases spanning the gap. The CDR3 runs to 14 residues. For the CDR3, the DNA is TGCGCCAGCAGTGAACTACTGGAAAACTACGAGCAGTACTTC. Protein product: CASSELLENYEQYF.

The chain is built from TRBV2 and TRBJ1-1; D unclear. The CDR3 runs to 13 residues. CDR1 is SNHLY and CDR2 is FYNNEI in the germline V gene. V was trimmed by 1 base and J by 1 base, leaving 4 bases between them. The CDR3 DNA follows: TGTGCCAGCAGTGAAGACTCGAACACTGAAGCTTTCTTT. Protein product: CASSEDSNTEAFF.

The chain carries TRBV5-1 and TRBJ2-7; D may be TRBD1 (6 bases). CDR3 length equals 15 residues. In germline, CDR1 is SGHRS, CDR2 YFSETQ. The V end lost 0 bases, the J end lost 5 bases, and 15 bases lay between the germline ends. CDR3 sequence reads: CASSLAQGLAHEQYF. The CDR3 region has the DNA TGCGCCAGCAGCTTGGCTCAGGGGTTAGCCCACGAGCAGTACTTC. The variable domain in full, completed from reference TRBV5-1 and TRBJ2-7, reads KAGVTQTPRYLIKTRGQQVTLSCSPISGHRSVSWYQQTPGQGLQFLFEYFSETQRNKGNFPGRFSGRQFSNSRSEMNVSTLELGDSALYLCASSLAQGLAHEQYFGPGTRLTVT.

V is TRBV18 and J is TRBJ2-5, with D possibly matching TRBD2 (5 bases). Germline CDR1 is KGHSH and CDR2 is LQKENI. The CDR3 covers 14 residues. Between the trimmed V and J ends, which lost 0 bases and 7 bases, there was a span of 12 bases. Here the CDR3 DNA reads TGTGCCAGCTCACCACCGGGGAGTGATGGGACCCAGTACTTC. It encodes CASSPPGSDGTQYF.